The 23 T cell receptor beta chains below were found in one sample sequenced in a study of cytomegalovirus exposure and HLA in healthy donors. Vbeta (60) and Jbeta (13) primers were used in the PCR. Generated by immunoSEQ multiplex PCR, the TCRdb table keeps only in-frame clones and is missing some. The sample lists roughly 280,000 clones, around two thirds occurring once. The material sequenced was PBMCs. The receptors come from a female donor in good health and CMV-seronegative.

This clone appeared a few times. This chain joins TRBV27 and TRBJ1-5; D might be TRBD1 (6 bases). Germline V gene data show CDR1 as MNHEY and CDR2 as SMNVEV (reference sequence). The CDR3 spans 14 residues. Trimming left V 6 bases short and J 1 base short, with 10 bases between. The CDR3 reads CASRQGLSNQPQHF. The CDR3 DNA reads TGTGCCAGCAGGCAGGGGTTGAGCAATCAGCCCCAGCATTTT.

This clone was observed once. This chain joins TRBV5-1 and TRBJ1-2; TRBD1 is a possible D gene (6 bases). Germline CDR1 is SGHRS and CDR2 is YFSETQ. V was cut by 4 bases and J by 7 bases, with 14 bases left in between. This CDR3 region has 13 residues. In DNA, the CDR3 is TGCGCCAGCAGCCCGGAACAGGGCTCTGGCTACACCTTC. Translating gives CASSPEQGSGYTF.

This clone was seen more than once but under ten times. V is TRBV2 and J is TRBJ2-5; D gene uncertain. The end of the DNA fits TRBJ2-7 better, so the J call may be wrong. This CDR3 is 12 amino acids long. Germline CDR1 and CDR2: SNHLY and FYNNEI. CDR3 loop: CASRRHSYEQYF. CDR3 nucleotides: TGTGCCAGCAGACGACACTCCTACGAGCAGTACTTC.

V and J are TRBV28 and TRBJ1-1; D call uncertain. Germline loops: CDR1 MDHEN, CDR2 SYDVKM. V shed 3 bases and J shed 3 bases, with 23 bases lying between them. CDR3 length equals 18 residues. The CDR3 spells CASSLALLKGGLDTEAFF. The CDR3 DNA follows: TGTGCCAGCAGTTTGGCCCTTTTAAAGGGAGGTTTGGACACTGAAGCTTTCTTT.

The CDR3 nucleotides are TGTGCCAGCAGCTTAACGTTCGGGGGTACAGATACGCAGTATTTT. Translating gives CASSLTFGGTDTQYF. The rearrangement uses TRBV7-3 and TRBJ2-3; a weak D match, TRBD2 (6 bases). CDR1 and CDR2 from the germline V gene are SGHTA and FQGTGA. V lost 0 bases to trimming and J lost 3 bases, with 10 bases between them. The CDR3 totals 15 residues.

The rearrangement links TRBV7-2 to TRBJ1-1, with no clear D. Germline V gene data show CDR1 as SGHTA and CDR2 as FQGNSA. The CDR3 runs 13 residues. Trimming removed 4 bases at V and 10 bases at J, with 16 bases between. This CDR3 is CASSSQAYAGAFF. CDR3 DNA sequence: TGTGCCAGCAGCTCACAAGCCTACGCGGGAGCTTTCTTT.

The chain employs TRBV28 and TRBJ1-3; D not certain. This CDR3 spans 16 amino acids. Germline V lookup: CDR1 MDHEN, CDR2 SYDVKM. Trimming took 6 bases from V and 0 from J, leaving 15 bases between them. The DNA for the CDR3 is TGTGCCAGCAGCCGATTTACAGCCGACTCTGGAAACACCATATATTTT. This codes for CASSRFTADSGNTIYF.

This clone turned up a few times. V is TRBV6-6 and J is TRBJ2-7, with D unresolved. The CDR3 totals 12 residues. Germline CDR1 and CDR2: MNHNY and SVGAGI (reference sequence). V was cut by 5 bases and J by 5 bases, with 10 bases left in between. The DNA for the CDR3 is TGTGCCAGCAGTGCTGTTGAGAACGAGCAGTACTTC. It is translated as CASSAVENEQYF.

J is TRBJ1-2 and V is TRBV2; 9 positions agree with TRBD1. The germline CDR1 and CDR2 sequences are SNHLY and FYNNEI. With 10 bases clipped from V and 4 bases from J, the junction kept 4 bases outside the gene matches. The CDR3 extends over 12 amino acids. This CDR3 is CATRDRVYGYTF. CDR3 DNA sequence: TGTGCCACCCGGGACAGGGTCTATGGCTACACCTTC.

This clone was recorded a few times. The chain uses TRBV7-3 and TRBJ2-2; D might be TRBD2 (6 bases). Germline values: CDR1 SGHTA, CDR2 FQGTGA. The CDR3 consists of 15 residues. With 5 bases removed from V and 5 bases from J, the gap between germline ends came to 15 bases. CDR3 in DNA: TGTGCCAGCAGCCAAAGTAATAGCGGAACCGGGGAGCTGTTTTTT. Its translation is CASSQSNSGTGELFF.

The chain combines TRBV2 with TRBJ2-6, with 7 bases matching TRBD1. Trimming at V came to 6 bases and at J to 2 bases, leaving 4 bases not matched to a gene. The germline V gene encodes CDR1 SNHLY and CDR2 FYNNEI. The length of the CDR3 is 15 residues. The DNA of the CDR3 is TGTGCCAGCAGGGGCGACAGGGCTGGGGCCAACGTCCTGACTTTC. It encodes CASRGDRAGANVLTF.

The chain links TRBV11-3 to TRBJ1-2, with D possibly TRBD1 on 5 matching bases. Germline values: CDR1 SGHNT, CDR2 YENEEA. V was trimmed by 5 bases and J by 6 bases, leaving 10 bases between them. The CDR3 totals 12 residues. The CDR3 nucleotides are TGTGCCAGCAGCCTCAAGGGGAATGGCTACACCTTC. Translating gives CASSLKGNGYTF.

CDR3 coding DNA: TGTGCCAGCAGCTCCGGACAGGGCACCTCTGGAAACACCATATATTTT. It translates to CASSSGQGTSGNTIYF. This sequence joins TRBV7-9 and TRBJ1-3, with TRBD1 matching over 8 bases. Per germline, CDR1 SEHNR and CDR2 FQNEAQ (reference sequence). Trimming took 4 bases from V and 0 from J; bases not matched to a gene: 5. The CDR3 totals 16 residues. The full variable domain, rest sourced from reference TRBV7-9 and TRBJ1-3, is DTGVSQNPRHKITKRGQNVTFRCDPISEHNRLYWYRQTLGQGPEFLTYFQNEAQLEKSRLLSDRFSAERPKGSFSTLEIQRTEQGDSAMYLCASSSGQGTSGNTIYFGEGSWLTVV.

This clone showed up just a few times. The CDR3 reads CASSHGGSYEQYF. CDR3 in DNA: TGTGCCAGCAGCCATGGGGGGTCCTACGAGCAGTACTTC. This chain links TRBV4-2 with TRBJ2-7; D perhaps matches TRBD2 (6 bases). The germline gives CDR1 LGHNA, CDR2 YNFKEQ. CDR3 size: 13 residues. The V end lost 3 bases, the J end lost 1 base, and 7 bases lay between the germline ends.

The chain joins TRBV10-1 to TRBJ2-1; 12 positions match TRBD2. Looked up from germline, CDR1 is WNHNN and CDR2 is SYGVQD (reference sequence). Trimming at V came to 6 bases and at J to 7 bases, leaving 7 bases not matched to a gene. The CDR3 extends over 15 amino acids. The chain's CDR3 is CASSLTSGSHNEQFF. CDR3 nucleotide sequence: TGCGCCAGCAGCCTGACTAGCGGGAGTCATAATGAGCAGTTCTTC.

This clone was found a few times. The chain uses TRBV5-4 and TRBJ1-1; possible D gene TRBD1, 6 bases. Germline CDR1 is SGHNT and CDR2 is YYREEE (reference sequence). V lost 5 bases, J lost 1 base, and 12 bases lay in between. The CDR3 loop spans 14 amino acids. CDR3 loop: CASSPGTKNTEAFF. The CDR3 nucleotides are TGTGCCAGCAGTCCCGGGACAAAGAACACTGAAGCTTTCTTT.

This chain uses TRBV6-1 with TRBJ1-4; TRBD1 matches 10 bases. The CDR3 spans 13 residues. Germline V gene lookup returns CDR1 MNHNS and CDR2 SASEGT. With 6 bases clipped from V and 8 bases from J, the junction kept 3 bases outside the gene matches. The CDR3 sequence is CASRDRGEEKLFF. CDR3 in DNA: TGTGCCAGCAGGGACAGGGGGGAGGAAAAACTGTTTTTT.

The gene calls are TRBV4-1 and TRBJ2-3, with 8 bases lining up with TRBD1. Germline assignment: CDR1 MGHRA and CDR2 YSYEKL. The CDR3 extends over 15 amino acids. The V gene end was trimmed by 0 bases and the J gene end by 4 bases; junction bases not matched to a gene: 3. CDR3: CASSQEDRDSDTQYF. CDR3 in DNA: TGCGCCAGCAGCCAAGAGGACAGGGACTCAGATACGCAGTATTTT.

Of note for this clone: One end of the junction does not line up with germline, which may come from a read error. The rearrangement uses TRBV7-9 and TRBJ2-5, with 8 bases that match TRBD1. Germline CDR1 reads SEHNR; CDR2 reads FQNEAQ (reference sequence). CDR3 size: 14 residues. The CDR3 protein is CSSSARQGRETQYF. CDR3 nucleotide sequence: TGTTCCAGCAGCGCGAGACAGGGGAGAGAGACCCAGTACTTC.

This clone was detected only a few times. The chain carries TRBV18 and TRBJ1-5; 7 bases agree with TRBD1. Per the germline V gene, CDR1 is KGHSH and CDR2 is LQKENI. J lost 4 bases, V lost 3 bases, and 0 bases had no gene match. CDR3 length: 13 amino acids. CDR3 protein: CASSPGQNQPQHF. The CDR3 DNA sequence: TGTGCCAGCTCACCGGGACAGAATCAGCCCCAGCATTTT.

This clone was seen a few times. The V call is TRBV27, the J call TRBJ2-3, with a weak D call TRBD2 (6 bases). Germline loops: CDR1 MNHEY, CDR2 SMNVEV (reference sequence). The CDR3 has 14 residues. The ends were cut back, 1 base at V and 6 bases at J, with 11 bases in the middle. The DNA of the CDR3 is TGTGCCAGCAGTTTATATTCAGGAGGGGATACGCAGTATTTT. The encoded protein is CASSLYSGGDTQYF.

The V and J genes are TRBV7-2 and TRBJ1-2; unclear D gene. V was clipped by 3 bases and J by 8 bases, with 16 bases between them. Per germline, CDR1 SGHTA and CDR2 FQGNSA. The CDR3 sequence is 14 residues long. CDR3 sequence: CASSFPGFPGGYTF. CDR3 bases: TGTGCCAGCAGCTTCCCGGGATTCCCGGGGGGCTACACCTTC. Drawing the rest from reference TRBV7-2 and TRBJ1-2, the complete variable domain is GAGVSQSPSNKVTEKGKDVELRCDPISGHTALYWYRQSLGQGLEFLIYFQGNSAPDKSGLPSDRFSAERTGGSVSTLTIQRTQQEDSAVYLCASSFPGFPGGYTFGSGTRLTVV.

CDR3 nucleotides: TGTGCCAGCAGCGCCGGGACTAGCGGAGACAATGAGCAGTTCTTC. Translation: CASSAGTSGDNEQFF. The chain carries TRBV9 and TRBJ2-1, with 11 bases lining up with TRBD2. Germline V lookup: CDR1 SGDLS, CDR2 YYNGEE. V was clipped by 3 bases and J by 5 bases; unmatched bases: 4. The CDR3 spans 15 residues.